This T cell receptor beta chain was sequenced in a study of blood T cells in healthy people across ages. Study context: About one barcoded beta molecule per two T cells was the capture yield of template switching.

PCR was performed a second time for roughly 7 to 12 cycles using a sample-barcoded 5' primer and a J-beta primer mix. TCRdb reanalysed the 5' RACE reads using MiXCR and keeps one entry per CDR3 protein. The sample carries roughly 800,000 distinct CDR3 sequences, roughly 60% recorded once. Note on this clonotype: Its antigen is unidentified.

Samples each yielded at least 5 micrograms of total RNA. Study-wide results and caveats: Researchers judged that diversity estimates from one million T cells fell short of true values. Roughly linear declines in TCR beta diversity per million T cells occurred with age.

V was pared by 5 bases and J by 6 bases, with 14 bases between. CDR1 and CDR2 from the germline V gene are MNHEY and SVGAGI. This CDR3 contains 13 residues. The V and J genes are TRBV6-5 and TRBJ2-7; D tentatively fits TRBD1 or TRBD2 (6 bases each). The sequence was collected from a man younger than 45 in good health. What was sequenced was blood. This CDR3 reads CASSRGTTAEQYF. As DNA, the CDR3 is TGTGCCAGCAGTCGGGGGACAACTGCCGAGCAGTACTTC.